The text below deals with one T cell receptor beta chain. This specimen comes from a study of blood T cell repertoires in COVID-19. Only in-frame clones appear in the TCRdb table, and some are missing; sequencing was by immunoSEQ multiplex PCR. The table includes about 220,000 clones, roughly 80% detected once. This receptor was obtained from a woman in her 70s with acute or convalescent COVID-19. Material for sequencing was peripheral blood.

CDR3 nucleotides: TGTGCCAGCTTTACAGGGGATGGCTACACCTTC. Translation: CASFTGDGYTF. This chain uses TRBV14 with TRBJ1-2; 7 nucleotides match TRBD1. CDR3 length: 11 amino acids. Germline CDR1 reads SGHDN; CDR2 reads FVKESK. Trimming removed 8 bases from V and 6 bases from J; junction bases left unmatched: 3.